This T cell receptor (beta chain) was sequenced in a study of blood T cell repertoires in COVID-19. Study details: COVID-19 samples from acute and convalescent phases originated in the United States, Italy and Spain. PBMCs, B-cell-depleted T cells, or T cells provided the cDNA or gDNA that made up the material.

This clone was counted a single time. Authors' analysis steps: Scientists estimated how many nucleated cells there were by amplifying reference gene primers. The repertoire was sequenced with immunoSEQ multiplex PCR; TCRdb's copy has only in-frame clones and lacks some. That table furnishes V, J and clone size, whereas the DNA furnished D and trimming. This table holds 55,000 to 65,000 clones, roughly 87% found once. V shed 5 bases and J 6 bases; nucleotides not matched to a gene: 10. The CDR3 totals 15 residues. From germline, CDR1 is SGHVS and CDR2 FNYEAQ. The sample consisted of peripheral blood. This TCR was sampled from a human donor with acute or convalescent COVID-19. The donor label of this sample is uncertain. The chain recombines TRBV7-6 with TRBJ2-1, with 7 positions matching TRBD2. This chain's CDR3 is CASSRGRGVLNEQFF. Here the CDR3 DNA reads TGTGCCAGCAGCCGAGGACGGGGGGTCCTCAATGAGCAGTTCTTC.